This T cell receptor beta chain was sequenced in a study of blood T cell repertoires in COVID-19. Study at large: Sites in the United States, Italy and Spain provided acute and convalescent COVID-19 samples. PBMCs, B-cell-depleted T cells, or T cells were the source of the cDNA or gDNA that made up the material.

This clone was detected a few times. V was cut by 0 bases and J by 1 base, with 9 bases left in between. Germline CDR1 is SGHDN and CDR2 is FVKESK. This CDR3 has 15 amino acids. In the authors' workflow: Estimates of nucleated cell counts were drawn from the amplification of reference gene primers. Measured with immunoSEQ multiplex PCR; TCRdb has only the in-frame clones, and not every one. The V and J calls and clone size are taken from that table; D and trimming were inferred from the DNA. The table lists 70,000 to 90,000 clones, 74% of them singletons. The rearrangement joins TRBV14 to TRBJ1-1; possibly TRBD1 for D (5 bases). The receptor's source is a human donor with acute or convalescent COVID-19. The donor label of this sample is uncertain. Source material: peripheral blood. Written as DNA, the CDR3 is TGTGCCAGCAGCCAAGACCGACAGAGGAACACTGAAGCTTTCTTT. This gives the protein CASSQDRQRNTEAFF.